The 19 T cell receptor beta chains given below trace back to one sample, sequenced in a study of blood T cell repertoires in COVID-19 (TCRdb year 2020). The library was made by the immunoSEQ multiplex PCR assay. This is the immuneACCESS table as TCRdb keeps it, with only in-frame sequences that have V and J called. A part of the clones is gone; compared with another copy, unresolved V genes explain less than half, and the rest is unexplained. Counted in this sample were some 190,000 clones; roughly 80% of them appeared once. The ten biggest clones cover roughly an eighth of the sample. Specimen: PBMCs or T cells enriched from blood (not recorded which). The origin of the receptors is a man aged 55 to 70 who had been exposed to COVID-19.

The chain is built from TRBV5-4 and TRBJ1-2; D call uncertain. The CDR3 spans 15 residues. The V end was cut by 5 bases, the J end by 2 bases, with 16 bases between. Germline V gene lookup returns CDR1 SGHNT and CDR2 YYREEE (reference sequence). The CDR3 DNA follows: TGTGCCAGCAGGGGCAGGCTAAAAGCCAACTATGGCTACACCTTC. This codes for CASRGRLKANYGYTF. The entire variable domain, with the rest obtained from reference TRBV5-4 and TRBJ1-2, is as follows: ETGVTQSPTHLIKTRGQQVTLRCSSQSGHNTVSWYQQALGQGPQFIFQYYREEENGRGNFPPRFSGLQFPNYSSELNVNALELDDSALYLCASRGRLKANYGYTFGSGTRLTVV.

This clone was seen many times. The chain carries TRBV5-4 and TRBJ2-7, with a possible D match to TRBD1 (5 bases). Per germline, CDR1 SGHNT and CDR2 YYREEE (reference sequence). The CDR3 is made up of 14 amino acids. Trimming removed 1 base at V and 7 bases at J, with 15 bases between. CDR3 nucleotides: TGTGCCAGCAGCTTGACCAGCGCTAAGGGGGAGCAGTACTTC. Its translation: CASSLTSAKGEQYF.

The gene calls are TRBV9 and TRBJ1-3; 8 positions match TRBD1. The CDR3 is 17 amino acids. Germline V gene sequence: CDR1 SGDLS, CDR2 YYNGEE. Trimming removed 0 bases from V and 1 base from J; junction bases left unmatched: 6. The DNA for the CDR3 is TGTGCCAGCAGCGTAGTTGGACAGGGTTTTTCTGGAAACACCATATATTTT. Translated, it gives CASSVVGQGFSGNTIYF.

The chain joins TRBV11-2 to TRBJ2-1; tentatively, D is TRBD1 (5 bases). CDR1 and CDR2 (germline): SGHAT, FQNNGV. The CDR3 has 14 residues. Between the trimmed V and J ends, which lost 1 base and 9 bases, there was a span of 13 bases. The CDR3 region is CASSLVLRVGEQFF. The CDR3 DNA follows: TGTGCCAGCAGCTTAGTACTCAGGGTCGGTGAGCAGTTCTTC.

The chain recombines TRBV29-1 with TRBJ2-3, with D tentatively TRBD2 (7 bases). V gave up 5 bases and J gave up 4 bases, with 13 bases separating them. The CDR3 runs 13 residues. Per germline, CDR1 SQVTM and CDR2 ANQGSEA. The CDR3 protein is CSVQPGGPDTQYF. CDR3 sequence (DNA): TGCAGCGTTCAACCCGGGGGGCCAGATACGCAGTATTTT.

V is TRBV6-5 and J is TRBJ1-1, with D tentatively TRBD1 (5 bases). Germline lookup yields CDR1 MNHEY and CDR2 SVGAGI. V dropped 6 bases and J dropped 3 bases, with 17 bases sitting between them. The length of the CDR3 is 15 residues. The CDR3 region is CASRPSVTAYTEAFF. The CDR3 DNA follows: TGTGCCAGCAGGCCATCGGTGACAGCTTACACTGAAGCTTTCTTT.

This clone has only a few counts. This chain uses TRBV6-6 with TRBJ2-7, with 11 bases identical to TRBD2. V lost 3 bases and J lost 5; bases outside the gene matches: 6. The length of the CDR3 is 15 residues. Germline loops: CDR1 MNHNY, CDR2 SVGAGI (reference sequence). The CDR3 DNA is TGTGCCAGCAGTTATACCCTAGCGGGAGGTAACGAGCAGTACTTC. Its translation: CASSYTLAGGNEQYF.

The chain joins TRBV5-1 to TRBJ2-3, with TRBD2 matching 8 bases. V shed 0 bases, J shed 8 bases, and the junction held 11 bases outside the gene matches. CDR1 is SGHRS and CDR2 is YFSETQ in the germline V gene. This CDR3 spans 16 amino acids. CDR3 residues: CASSLAPGLGGVTQYF. The CDR3 nucleotides read TGCGCCAGCAGCTTGGCCCCGGGACTAGGCGGTGTTACGCAGTATTTT.

The chain combines TRBV7-9 with TRBJ2-1; 10 bases are shared with TRBD2. The junction had 11 bases not matched to a gene; V was cut back by 5 bases and J by 7 bases. This CDR3 is built from 16 residues. Per the germline V gene, CDR1 is SEHNR and CDR2 is FQNEAQ (reference sequence). The CDR3 DNA sequence: TGTGCCAGCAGCCCCACGGCTAGCGGGAGTTCTAATGAGCAGTTCTTC. Residues: CASSPTASGSSNEQFF.

This clone was found a few times. This chain links TRBV10-3 with TRBJ2-1; no clear D gene. Trimming shortened V by 6 bases and J by 5 bases, and 11 bases separated the two germline ends. Germline V CDR1 and CDR2: ENHRY, SYGVKD. This CDR3 comprises 13 residues. The CDR3 spells CAIRRLTNNEQFF. CDR3 coding DNA: TGTGCCATCAGGAGACTTACGAACAATGAGCAGTTCTTC.

In this sample, this clone turned up a few times. V is TRBV28 and J is TRBJ1-5, with TRBD1 matching over 7 bases. The CDR3 contains 14 residues. Per the germline V gene, CDR1 is MDHEN and CDR2 is SYDVKM. J gave up 0 bases and V 8 bases, and 4 bases lay outside the gene matches. CDR3 coding DNA: TGTGCCAGCCGACAGGGCTTTAGCAATCAGCCCCAGCATTTT. It specifies CASRQGFSNQPQHF.

V gene TRBV19 combines with J gene TRBJ2-1; D call uncertain. This CDR3 spans 14 amino acids. Per germline, CDR1 LNHDA and CDR2 SQIVND (reference sequence). Between the trimmed V and J ends, which lost 1 base and 7 bases, there was a span of 11 bases. The CDR3 region is CASSIAASMNEQFF. CDR3 DNA: TGTGCCAGTAGTATAGCAGCGTCAATGAATGAGCAGTTCTTC.

The V gene is TRBV30, the J gene TRBJ1-2; no clear D gene. CDR3 length: 15 amino acids. Germline V gene data show CDR1 as GTSNPN and CDR2 as SVGIG (reference sequence). V was pared by 4 bases and J by 0 bases, with 15 bases between. The DNA of the CDR3 is TGTGCCTGGATCGGGTTTGGAGGGCCTAACTATGGCTACACCTTC. Translation: CAWIGFGGPNYGYTF.

The V call is TRBV12-3 or TRBV12-4, the J call TRBJ1-2, with a tentative D call TRBD1 (5 bases). V lost 5 bases and J lost 4, with 11 bases in between. The CDR3 is 13 residues long. The CDR3 DNA follows: TGTGCCAGCAGTCTCAGGGAACGCTATGGCTACACCTTC. Its protein product is CASSLRERYGYTF.

CDR3 sequence (DNA): TGTGCCAGCACAAAGGGACGGAGCGGGCCAAGGAGCGGGCAGTACTTC. Translation gives CASTKGRSGPRSGQYF. The V call is TRBV2, the J call TRBJ2-7; TRBD2 might be the D (6 bases). This CDR3 has 16 amino acids. Between the trimmed V and J ends, which lost 7 bases and 9 bases, there was a span of 28 bases. Germline loops: CDR1 SNHLY, CDR2 FYNNEI. Filled out from reference TRBV2 and TRBJ2-7, the complete variable domain reads EPEVTQTPSHQVTQMGQEVILRCVPISNHLYFYWYRQILGQKVEFLVSFYNNEISEKSEIFDDQFSVERPDGSNFTLKIRSTKLEDSAMYFCASTKGRSGPRSGQYFGPGTRLTVT.

The rearrangement joins TRBV19 to TRBJ2-1, with unresolved D. V was pared by 10 bases and J by 10 bases, with 23 bases between. From germline, CDR1 is LNHDA and CDR2 SQIVND (reference sequence). This CDR3 has 14 amino acids. CDR3 DNA sequence: TGTGCCATGCCCTCGGAGTTCTCCGAATGGGAGCAGTTCTTC. Its translation: CAMPSEFSEWEQFF.

V and J are TRBV6-5 and TRBJ2-2, with D maybe TRBD1 (6 bases). Germline assignment: CDR1 MNHEY and CDR2 SVGAGI. This CDR3 contains 13 residues. Between the trimmed V and J ends, which lost 7 bases and 4 bases, there was a span of 10 bases. In DNA form, the CDR3 reads TGTGCCAGCACCAAGGGGGTCACCGGGGAGCTGTTTTTT. Translation: CASTKGVTGELFF.

The chain uses TRBV3-1 (or the pseudogene TRBV3-2) and TRBJ1-2; 7 bases map to TRBD1. The CDR3 runs 18 residues. Germline V gene lookup returns CDR1 LGHDT and CDR2 YNNKEL (reference sequence). The junction had 10 bases not matched to a gene; V was cut back by 0 bases and J by 0 bases. The CDR3 loop is CASSQEGTGAPANYGYTF. Here the CDR3 DNA reads TGTGCCAGCAGCCAAGAGGGAACAGGGGCTCCAGCTAACTATGGCTACACCTTC.

The V and J genes are TRBV19 and TRBJ1-6; 8 nucleotides agree with TRBD1. CDR1 is LNHDA and CDR2 is SQIVND in the germline V gene (reference sequence). Unmatched junction bases numbered 5, after V lost 6 bases and J lost 7 bases. The CDR3 is 14 amino acids. The CDR3 region has the DNA TGTGCCAGTAGCCCGGGACAGGAGAATTCACCCCTCCACTTT. The encoded protein is CASSPGQENSPLHF. Full variable domain (rest looked up from reference TRBV19 and TRBJ1-6): DGGITQSPKYLFRKEGQNVTLSCEQNLNHDAMYWYRQDPGQGLRLIYYSQIVNDFQKGDIAEGYSVSREKKESFPLTVTSAQKNPTAFYLCASSPGQENSPLHFGNGTRLTVT.